One and the same sample provided the 2 T cell receptor beta chains below, sequenced in a study of blood T cells in healthy people across ages. Sample-barcoded 5' priming and a J-beta primer mix drove a second PCR of roughly 6 to 12 cycles. TCRdb reanalysed the 5' RACE reads using MiXCR and keeps one entry per CDR3 protein. The table lists around 600,000 distinct CDR3 sequences, around 48% of them singletons. Sequenced sample: blood. The origin of the receptors is a man older than 75 in good health.

This clonotype showed up many times. A much bigger clone sits one base away, suggesting this may be a read error. The chain combines TRBV6-5 with TRBJ2-1; D is unresolved. Germline loops: CDR1 MNHEY, CDR2 SVGAGI. The CDR3 contains 13 residues. The CDR3 bases are TGTGCCAGCAGTCTGGGAAGGTCCAATGAGCGGTTCTTC. This gives the protein CASSLGRSNERFF.

This clonotype was picked up one time. This rearrangement joins TRBV20-1 to TRBJ2-2; either TRBD1 or TRBD2 may supply D (5 bases each). Germline-derived CDR1 and CDR2 are DFQATT and SNEGSKA (reference sequence). The germline V and J ends were trimmed by 5 bases and 2 bases, with 12 bases remaining between them. The CDR3 loop spans 14 amino acids. CDR3 sequence: CSASGTANTGELFF. CDR3 DNA sequence: TGCAGTGCTTCCGGGACGGCTAACACCGGGGAGCTGTTTTTT.